The next 23 T cell receptor beta chains were all read from a single sample in a study of blood T cell repertoires in COVID-19. Libraries were prepared by immunoSEQ multiplex PCR; TCRdb keeps only in-frame clonotypes and omits some of them. The sample carries approximately 190,000 clones, about 86% recorded once. What was sequenced was peripheral blood. The receptor source for this set is a man aged 25-45 years with active or convalescent COVID-19.

The V and J genes are TRBV7-8 and TRBJ1-4; D possibly corresponds to TRBD1 (5 bases). Germline V gene data show CDR1 as SGHVS and CDR2 as FQNEAQ. V was pared by 1 base and J by 8 bases, with 11 bases between. CDR3 length: 14 amino acids. The CDR3: CASSLGTGGEKLFF. The CDR3 nucleotides are TGTGCCAGCAGCTTAGGAACTGGGGGGGAAAAACTGTTTTTT.

The chain has TRBV28 and TRBJ2-1; 7 bases are a match to TRBD2. Losses at the gene ends were 5 bases for V and 7 bases for J; bases not matched to a gene: 14. The germline V gene has CDR1 MDHEN and CDR2 SYDVKM. The length of the CDR3 is 16 residues. This chain's CDR3 is CASSGVGASGGNEQFF. The CDR3 nucleotides read TGTGCCAGCAGTGGGGTCGGGGCTAGCGGAGGGAATGAGCAGTTCTTC.

The genes are TRBV30 and TRBJ1-1; D is undetermined. The germline V gene has CDR1 GTSNPN and CDR2 SVGIG (reference sequence). This CDR3 has 11 amino acids. The V end lost 1 base, the J end lost 7 bases, and 7 bases lay between the germline ends. The CDR3 DNA sequence: TGTGCCTGGAGTGGGTTCGGTGAAGCTTTCTTT. It codes for CAWSGFGEAFF.

The chain uses TRBV27 and TRBJ1-3; 10 positions agree with TRBD1. Germline loops: CDR1 MNHEY, CDR2 SMNVEV (reference sequence). This CDR3 has 16 amino acids. V lost 4 bases and J lost 3; bases outside the gene matches: 6. The CDR3 DNA is TGTGCCAGCAGTTCCAGACAGGGGGCAAATGGAAACACCATATATTTT. Translation gives CASSSRQGANGNTIYF.

V and J are TRBV27 and TRBJ2-1, with 14 bases matching TRBD2. Germline CDR1 is MNHEY and CDR2 is SMNVEV (reference sequence). The CDR3 is 15 amino acids. The ends lost 5 bases at V and 10 bases at J; junction bases unmatched: 7. CDR3 in amino acids: CASSTGLAGVKEQFF. The CDR3 DNA reads TGTGCCAGCAGTACGGGACTAGCGGGAGTTAAGGAGCAGTTCTTC.

The rearrangement joins TRBV7-2 to TRBJ1-1; D is unclear. The germline CDR1 and CDR2 sequences are SGHTA and FQGNSA. Trimming took off 6 bases at V and 1 base at J, with 12 bases between the two ends. The CDR3 has 14 amino acids. CDR3 coding DNA: TGTGCCAGCAGATCAAGCTGGGCGAACACTGAAGCTTTCTTT. Residues: CASRSSWANTEAFF.

The V and J genes are TRBV13 and TRBJ2-1; tentative D call: TRBD1 (5 bases). The CDR3 loop spans 14 amino acids. Germline V lookup: CDR1 PRHDT, CDR2 FYEKMQ (reference sequence). The V and J ends lost 5 bases and 2 bases respectively, with 10 bases between them. The CDR3 DNA follows: TGTGCCAGCAGCCGCAGACAGACCTACAATGAGCAGTTCTTC. Protein product: CASSRRQTYNEQFF.

This rearrangement joins TRBV30 to TRBJ1-2; D is unresolved. The CDR3 totals 13 residues. Trimming cost V 2 bases and J 7 bases, with 14 bases left between them. CDR1 and CDR2 from the germline V gene are GTSNPN and SVGIG (reference sequence). CDR3 protein: CAWSFEGAGGYTF. CDR3 DNA sequence: TGTGCCTGGAGTTTCGAGGGTGCAGGTGGCTACACCTTC.

The chain carries TRBV7-9 and TRBJ1-2, with 8 bases lining up with TRBD1. The V and J ends lost 4 bases and 5 bases, in that order; junction bases with no gene match: 6. Per the germline V gene, CDR1 is SEHNR and CDR2 is FQNEAQ (reference sequence). CDR3 length: 14 residues. The CDR3 here is CASSSPQGAYGYTF. CDR3 sequence (DNA): TGTGCCAGCAGCTCGCCCCAGGGGGCATATGGCTACACCTTC. The full variable domain, completed using reference TRBV7-9 and TRBJ1-2, is DTGVSQNPRHKITKRGQNVTFRCDPISEHNRLYWYRQTLGQGPEFLTYFQNEAQLEKSRLLSDRFSAERPKGSFSTLEIQRTEQGDSAMYLCASSSPQGAYGYTFGSGTRLTVV.

The chain employs TRBV27 and TRBJ2-7, with D hard to call. The CDR3 sequence is 14 residues long. Looked up from germline, CDR1 is MNHEY and CDR2 is SMNVEV (reference sequence). V gave up 2 bases and J gave up 3 bases, with 11 bases separating them. CDR3: CASSLQVNGYEQYF. CDR3 nucleotide sequence: TGTGCCAGCAGTTTACAGGTGAATGGCTACGAGCAGTACTTC.

In this sample, this clone turned up a few times. The chain recombines TRBV28 with TRBJ1-5; D gene ambiguous. Looked up from germline, CDR1 is MDHEN and CDR2 is SYDVKM. V gave up 10 bases and J gave up 7 bases, with 8 bases separating them. CDR3 length equals 10 residues. The CDR3, as DNA: TGTGCCACCGGGTGGCAGCCCCAGCATTTT. This gives the protein CATGWQPQHF.

The chain has TRBV5-5 and TRBJ1-1; D call uncertain. CDR1 is SGHKS, CDR2 YYEKEE, per germline (reference sequence). This CDR3 region has 11 residues. Trimming left V 5 bases short and J 2 bases short, with 4 bases between. This CDR3 is CASRQNTEAFF. The CDR3 DNA sequence: TGTGCCAGCAGACAAAACACTGAAGCTTTCTTT. The variable domain in full, completed from reference TRBV5-5 and TRBJ1-1, reads DAGVTQSPTHLIKTRGQQVTLRCSPISGHKSVSWYQQVLGQGPQFIFQYYEKEERGRGNFPDRFSARQFPNYSSELNVNALLLGDSALYLCASRQNTEAFFGQGTRLTVV.

V usage is TRBV5-6 and J usage is TRBJ2-4; TRBD2 might be the D (6 bases). The V end lost 0 bases, the J end lost 0 bases, and 13 bases lay between the germline ends. Germline V CDR1 and CDR2: SGHDT, YYEEEE. The CDR3 has 17 residues. The CDR3 protein is CASSLDRGVVAKNIQYF. CDR3 nucleotide sequence: TGTGCCAGCAGCTTGGATCGCGGGGTGGTAGCCAAAAACATTCAGTACTTC.

The CDR3 bases are TGTGCCAGCAGGGCGGACAGGGGGGTTGAAAAACTGTTTTTT. Its translation is CASRADRGVEKLFF. J is TRBJ1-4 and V is TRBV2, with 10 bases lining up with TRBD1. The CDR3 runs 14 residues. V gave up 6 bases and J gave up 7 bases; unmatched junction bases: 5. The germline CDR1 and CDR2 sequences are SNHLY and FYNNEI. Variable domain in full (rest from reference TRBV2 and TRBJ1-4): EPEVTQTPSHQVTQMGQEVILRCVPISNHLYFYWYRQILGQKVEFLVSFYNNEISEKSEIFDDQFSVERPDGSNFTLKIRSTKLEDSAMYFCASRADRGVEKLFFGSGTQLSVL.

This chain links TRBV11-2 with TRBJ2-3; TRBD1 aligns across 9 bases. The ends lost 0 bases at V and 2 bases at J; junction bases unmatched: 6. Looked up from germline, CDR1 is SGHAT and CDR2 is FQNNGV. The CDR3 is 17 residues long. CDR3 nucleotides: TGTGCCAGCAGCTTAGAAGACAGGGGGATCCCCACAGATACGCAGTATTTT. Translating gives CASSLEDRGIPTDTQYF.

The chain recombines TRBV7-8 with TRBJ2-3, with 7 bases that match TRBD2. Germline CDR1 is SGHVS and CDR2 is FQNEAQ. The V and J ends lost 2 bases and 5 bases, in that order; junction bases with no gene match: 10. The CDR3 contains 16 residues. The CDR3 is CASSLLAEGGGDTQYF. CDR3 nucleotides: TGTGCCAGCAGCTTACTAGCGGAGGGCGGTGGAGATACGCAGTATTTT.

The CDR3 DNA is TGTGCCAGTAGGCGGGACCTTCCGATAGGCGAAAAACTGTTTTTT. Translating gives CASRRDLPIGEKLFF. This chain links TRBV19 with TRBJ1-4, with a possible D match to TRBD1 (5 bases). The V end was cut by 6 bases, the J end by 8 bases, with 19 bases between. The germline V gene encodes CDR1 LNHDA and CDR2 SQIVND (reference sequence). The CDR3 loop spans 15 amino acids.

This clone was seen a single time. This chain uses TRBV7-9 with TRBJ1-5; 8 bases line up with TRBD1. V lost 2 bases, J lost 1 base, and 4 bases stayed unmatched. The germline V gene encodes CDR1 SEHNR and CDR2 FQNEAQ (reference sequence). The CDR3 totals 16 residues. This CDR3 reads CASSLTAGGSNQPQHF. CDR3 bases: TGTGCCAGCAGCTTAACCGCAGGGGGCAGCAATCAGCCCCAGCATTTT.

The genes are TRBV6-1 and TRBJ1-3; TRBD1 matches at 7 bases. The CDR3 covers 17 residues. Germline CDR1 is MNHNS and CDR2 is SASEGT. J lost 4 bases, V lost 3 bases, and 12 bases had no gene match. The CDR3 is CASSEETGMVLGNTIYF. The CDR3 nucleotides are TGTGCCAGCAGTGAGGAGACAGGGATGGTTTTGGGAAACACCATATATTTT.

The chain has TRBV5-1 and TRBJ1-2; 7 bases are shared with TRBD1. J gave up 0 bases and V 2 bases, and 10 bases lay outside the gene matches. This CDR3 is 17 amino acids long. Per the germline V gene, CDR1 is SGHRS and CDR2 is YFSETQ. CDR3 bases: TGCGCCAGCAGCTTAGACAGGGACCTCCCTGCTAACTATGGCTACACCTTC. It is translated as CASSLDRDLPANYGYTF. Variable domain in full (rest from reference TRBV5-1 and TRBJ1-2): KAGVTQTPRYLIKTRGQQVTLSCSPISGHRSVSWYQQTPGQGLQFLFEYFSETQRNKGNFPGRFSGRQFSNSRSEMNVSTLELGDSALYLCASSLDRDLPANYGYTFGSGTRLTVV.

The chain carries TRBV11-2 and TRBJ2-7; perhaps TRBD1 as D (5 bases). V was pared by 0 bases and J by 4 bases, with 10 bases between. Per the germline V gene, CDR1 is SGHAT and CDR2 is FQNNGV. The CDR3 runs to 14 residues. The DNA of the CDR3 is TGTGCCAGCAGCTTAGATGTGACAGCGTACGAGCAGTACGTC. This sequence encodes CASSLDVTAYEQYV.

The chain joins TRBV5-1 to TRBJ2-3; the D gene is possibly TRBD2 (6 bases). Trimming took off 4 bases at V and 9 bases at J, with 15 bases between the two ends. The CDR3 is made up of 13 amino acids. Germline V CDR1 and CDR2: SGHRS, YFSETQ. CDR3 DNA: TGCGCCAGCAGCCCGCCGGGGGAGCACACGCAGTATTTT. It translates to CASSPPGEHTQYF. The full variable domain, its missing parts supplied by reference TRBV5-1 and TRBJ2-3, is KAGVTQTPRYLIKTRGQQVTLSCSPISGHRSVSWYQQTPGQGLQFLFEYFSETQRNKGNFPGRFSGRQFSNSRSEMNVSTLELGDSALYLCASSPPGEHTQYFGPGTRLTVL.

This chain's CDR3 is CASSSQGLTDTQYF. The CDR3 DNA reads TGTGCCAGCAGTTCACAGGGTCTAACAGATACGCAGTATTTT. The chain joins TRBV27 to TRBJ2-3; a weak D match, TRBD1 (6 bases). The CDR3 is 14 amino acids. The V and J ends lost 4 bases and 3 bases respectively, with 11 bases between them. Germline CDR1 and CDR2: MNHEY and SMNVEV (reference sequence).